One and the same sample provided the 18 T cell receptor beta chains below, sequenced in a study of identical twins. TCRdb processed the 5' RACE reads anew with MiXCR; each CDR3 protein has one entry. This table has a few hundred thousand distinct CDR3 sequences, 9% appearing once. The source material was naive T cells sorted from blood. The receptors shown here come from a woman between 45 and 60 years old in good health.

This clonotype has just a few counts. The chain joins TRBV5-1 to TRBJ2-7; tentatively, D is TRBD2 (6 bases). There are 15 residues in the CDR3. V was cut by 1 base and J by 2 bases, with 13 bases left in between. CDR1 and CDR2 (germline): SGHRS, YFSETQ. The CDR3: CASSLFGGTTYEQYF. The CDR3 DNA reads TGCGCCAGCAGCTTGTTCGGCGGGACGACCTACGAGCAGTACTTC.

At least ten counts were recorded for this clonotype. The chain carries TRBV7-8 and TRBJ2-7; D is unresolved. Germline V gene data show CDR1 as SGHVS and CDR2 as FQNEAQ. Trimming took 1 base from V and 0 from J, leaving 13 bases between them. The CDR3 totals 16 residues. The CDR3 region has the DNA TGTGCCAGCAGCTTAGTTGTGCCTCAAAGCTCCTACGAGCAGTACTTC. Protein product: CASSLVVPQSSYEQYF.

The rearrangement joins TRBV5-1 to TRBJ2-5; 8 bases align to TRBD2. The trim removed 7 bases at V and 4 bases at J, leaving 9 bases unmatched. In germline, CDR1 is SGHRS, CDR2 YFSETQ. The CDR3 has 14 residues. The CDR3 sequence is CASDLSGKGETQYF. In DNA form, the CDR3 reads TGCGCCAGCGACCTTAGCGGGAAAGGAGAGACCCAGTACTTC.

This clonotype was detected a few times. The J gene is TRBJ1-1, the V gene TRBV15; the match to TRBD1 covers 12 bases. V was pared by 3 bases and J by 10 bases, with 12 bases of the junction left unmatched. Per germline, CDR1 LNHNV and CDR2 YYDKDF (reference sequence). This CDR3 has 16 residues. CDR3 residues: CATSRAGTGGAGGAFF. CDR3 nucleotides: TGTGCCACCAGCAGGGCCGGGACAGGGGGCGCGGGGGGAGCTTTCTTT. Full variable domain (missing parts from reference TRBV15 and TRBJ1-1): DAMVIQNPRYQVTQFGKPVTLSCSQTLNHNVMYWYQQKSSQAPKLLFHYYDKDFNNEADTPDNFQSRRPNTSFCFLDIRSPGLGDTAMYLCATSRAGTGGAGGAFFGQGTRLTVV.

Regarding this clonotype: The CDR3 end shows no conserved phenylalanine or tryptophan, and so a read error is likely. The chain couples TRBV3-1 to TRBJ1-4; no clear D gene. Germline CDR1 is LGHDT and CDR2 is YNNKEL (reference sequence). The CDR3 loop spans 12 amino acids. V lost 5 bases and J lost 7, with 8 bases in between. The chain's CDR3 is CASSTFGEKLFS. The CDR3 DNA sequence: TGTGCCAGCAGCACGTTTGGTGAAAAACTGTTTTCT.

This clonotype appeared a few times. V usage is TRBV12-5 and J usage is TRBJ1-1, with 10 bases that match TRBD1. V gave up 6 bases and J gave up 5 bases; unmatched junction bases: 6. The CDR3 totals 14 residues. From germline, CDR1 is LGHNT and CDR2 FRNRAP. CDR3 loop: CASGRGQGVTEAFF. CDR3 nucleotide sequence: TGTGCTAGTGGCCGCGGACAGGGGGTTACTGAAGCTTTCTTT.

As to this clonotype: The CDR3 ends on some other residue instead of the conserved phenylalanine or tryptophan, so this is likely a read error. CDR3 sequence reads: CASSIDPNTEAFI. CDR3 DNA: TGTGCCAGTAGTATAGACCCGAACACTGAAGCTTTCATT. The J gene is TRBJ1-1, the V gene TRBV19; D call uncertain. The ends were cut back, 0 bases at V and 1 base at J, with 3 bases in the middle. CDR3 size: 13 residues. The germline CDR1 and CDR2 sequences are LNHDA and SQIVND (reference sequence).

This clonotype was seen repeatedly, ten times or more. The gene calls are TRBV29-1 and TRBJ2-2; 7 bases match TRBD2. V lost 5 bases to trimming and J lost 7 bases; unmatched junction nucleotides: 10. The CDR3 spans 14 residues. CDR1 SQVTM and CDR2 ANQGSEA come from the germline V gene. As DNA, the CDR3 is TGCAGCGTTAGCCACCTAGCGGAGCGCGGGGAGCTGTTTTTT. It is translated as CSVSHLAERGELFF.

This clonotype occurred many times. The chain combines TRBV20-1 with TRBJ2-3; D is undetermined. Germline V CDR1 and CDR2: DFQATT, SNEGSKA (reference sequence). The CDR3 runs to 13 residues. Trimming removed 5 bases from V and 3 bases from J, with 12 bases in between. CDR3 protein: CSAPLRPTDTQYF. The DNA for the CDR3 is TGCAGTGCTCCTTTGCGGCCTACAGATACGCAGTATTTT.

CDR3 sequence reads: CASSYTSGSSDEQFF. The CDR3 DNA sequence: TGTGCCAGCAGCTATACTAGCGGGAGTTCCGATGAGCAGTTCTTC. This chain connects TRBV11-2 to TRBJ2-1; 11 nucleotides align to TRBD2. This CDR3 is built from 15 residues. J was trimmed by 8 bases and V by 4 bases; bases with no gene match: 7. CDR1 is SGHAT and CDR2 is FQNNGV in the germline V gene.

This clonotype was observed many times. The chain carries TRBV5-6 and TRBJ2-3, with D tentatively TRBD1 or TRBD2 (5 bases each). The CDR3 is 14 amino acids. V gave up 0 bases and J gave up 6 bases, with 11 bases separating them. Germline lookup yields CDR1 SGHDT and CDR2 YYEEEE. The CDR3 region is CASSLAVWGDTQYF. For the CDR3, the DNA is TGTGCCAGCAGCTTGGCCGTCTGGGGGGATACGCAGTATTTT.

V and J are TRBV20-1 and TRBJ2-6, with D unclear. Germline CDR1 and CDR2: DFQATT and SNEGSKA (reference sequence). The CDR3 contains 12 residues. The V gene lost 5 bases and the J gene lost 6 bases, with 8 bases spanning the gap. CDR3 bases: TGCAGTGCTCCACCCTCGGCCAACGTCCTGACTTTC. Residues: CSAPPSANVLTF.

The rearrangement uses TRBV5-1 and TRBJ1-1, with TRBD1 as a possible D gene (5 bases). Trimming left V 0 bases short and J 5 bases short, with 14 bases between. CDR3 length: 15 residues. Per germline, CDR1 SGHRS and CDR2 YFSETQ. CDR3: CASSLAWGSATEAFF. In DNA form, the CDR3 reads TGCGCCAGCAGCTTGGCCTGGGGCTCTGCAACTGAAGCTTTCTTT.

This clonotype was seen ten or more times. The genes are TRBV24-1 and TRBJ2-4; D perhaps matches TRBD2 (5 bases). The V end was cut by 2 bases, the J end by 4 bases, with 11 bases between. The CDR3 totals 15 residues. Germline V gene data show CDR1 as KGHDR and CDR2 as SFDVKD. Here the CDR3 reads CATSDSTDFKNIQYF. The CDR3 nucleotides read TGTGCCACCAGTGATTCGACGGACTTTAAAAACATTCAGTACTTC.

This clonotype was seen a handful of times. The chain carries TRBV7-6 and TRBJ2-5; 7 nucleotides match TRBD1. The germline V gene encodes CDR1 SGHVS and CDR2 FNYEAQ. The CDR3 consists of 13 residues. With V trimmed by 5 bases and J by 4 bases, 4 bases remained unmatched. The CDR3 nucleotides are TGTGCCAGCAGCCCAGACAGGGTAGAGACCCAGTACTTC. Translated, it gives CASSPDRVETQYF.

CDR3 protein: CASRFPNRNIQYF. As DNA, the CDR3 is TGCGCCAGCAGATTCCCCAATAGAAACATTCAGTACTTC. The gene calls are TRBV5-1 and TRBJ2-4, with unresolved D. Deletions cut 5 bases from V and 6 bases from J, with 12 bases between. Germline lookup yields CDR1 SGHRS and CDR2 YFSETQ. The CDR3 spans 13 residues.

This clonotype was counted a few times. The V gene is TRBV6-5, the J gene TRBJ2-7; D not certain. The germline V gene has CDR1 MNHEY and CDR2 SVGAGI. The germline V and J ends were trimmed by 3 bases and 7 bases, with 4 bases remaining between them. CDR3 length equals 10 residues. Written as DNA, the CDR3 is TGTGCCAGCAGTTATGTTGAGCAGTACGTC. Its protein product is CASSYVEQYV.

V is TRBV2 and J is TRBJ2-7, with D possibly matching TRBD2 (5 bases). The CDR3 contains 15 residues. Trimming removed 4 bases from V and 2 bases from J, with 15 bases in between. Per germline, CDR1 SNHLY and CDR2 FYNNEI. The CDR3 sequence is CASSGSAGVAYEQYF. CDR3 nucleotide sequence: TGTGCCAGCAGTGGGTCGGCCGGGGTGGCCTACGAGCAGTACTTC.